This T cell receptor (beta chain) was sequenced for a study of tumor and adjacent non-tumor tissue in lung cancer. Study-level information: On average, productive TCRbeta reads reached some 4.2 million per sample.

The template was RNA from unsorted bulk tissue. Notes on this clonotype: The junction does not match germline at one end; this may be a read error.

TCRbeta libraries were built with three rounds of nested PCR, modified from ARM-PCR. In TCRdb, the multiplex PCR reads were re-called with MiXCR into one record per CDR3 protein. The sample lists fewer than 120,000 distinct CDR3 sequences, around 82% occurring once. This TCR derives from a man in his 70s with non-small cell lung cancer. Source material: lung tumor tissue.

The CDR3 loop is CANSLVGTAISGNTIYF. The CDR3 bases are TGTGCCAACAGTTTGGTTGGGACGGCCATCTCTGGAAACACCATATATTTT. V is TRBV6-6 and J is TRBJ1-3, with a tentative D call TRBD1 (5 bases). Germline CDR1 MNHNY, CDR2 SVGAGI (reference sequence). The CDR3 runs to 17 residues.